This TCR beta chain emerged from a study of Tregs in tolerant kidney transplant recipients. General study findings and limits: This study did not directly address biological reproducibility. Changing PCR primers prevented nucleotide comparison between some patients' samples.

The assay was immunoSEQ multiplex PCR, and TCRdb's table has in-frame clones only and misses some. The sample includes 90,000 or so clones, under 95% seen only once; the top ten take under 2%. Related graft donors supplied nonmyeloablative bone marrow transplants, and mixed chimerism was transient. The germline CDR1 and CDR2 sequences are SGHRS and YFSETQ. Between the trimmed V and J ends, which lost 6 bases and 3 bases, there was a span of 10 bases. This CDR3 has 13 residues. As regards this clone: The antigen is not known.

This material consisted of CD4+ T cells from blood (PBMCs), taken 12 months after the transplant. The V call is TRBV5-1, the J call TRBJ2-4; possible D gene TRBD2, 6 bases. The source of this sequence is a human patient who received a combined kidney and bone marrow transplant. Some of the T cells may derive from the graft donor. The CDR3 loop reads CASNAGGKNIQYF. CDR3 nucleotide sequence: TGCGCCAGCAACGCCGGGGGCAAAAACATTCAGTACTTC.